The subject of this entry is one T cell receptor (beta chain). This sample stems from a study of blood T cell repertoires in COVID-19. Looking at the study overall: The samples span acute and convalescent COVID-19 from the United States, Italy and Spain. The analysed material was cDNA or gDNA that came from T cells, B-cell-depleted T cells, or PBMCs.

In the authors' workflow: Reference gene primers were amplified, and this amplification served to estimate nucleated cell counts. Sequenced by immunoSEQ multiplex PCR; TCRdb stores in-frame clones only, minus some. That table supplies the V and J calls and clone size; D and trimming were determined from the DNA. This sample carries about 210,000 clones, about 90% of them seen once, and the ten largest clones take 1.5%. Sequenced input: peripheral blood. The source is a man in his late teens or twenties with active or convalescent COVID-19.

The CDR3 loop reads CASKRQGATYEQYF. CDR3 coding DNA: TGCGCCAGTAAGAGACAGGGGGCTACCTACGAGCAGTACTTC. This chain connects TRBV5-1 to TRBJ2-7; 10 bases map to TRBD1. Germline CDR1 reads SGHRS; CDR2 reads YFSETQ. This CDR3 contains 14 residues. J lost 2 bases, V lost 8 bases, and 7 bases had no gene match.